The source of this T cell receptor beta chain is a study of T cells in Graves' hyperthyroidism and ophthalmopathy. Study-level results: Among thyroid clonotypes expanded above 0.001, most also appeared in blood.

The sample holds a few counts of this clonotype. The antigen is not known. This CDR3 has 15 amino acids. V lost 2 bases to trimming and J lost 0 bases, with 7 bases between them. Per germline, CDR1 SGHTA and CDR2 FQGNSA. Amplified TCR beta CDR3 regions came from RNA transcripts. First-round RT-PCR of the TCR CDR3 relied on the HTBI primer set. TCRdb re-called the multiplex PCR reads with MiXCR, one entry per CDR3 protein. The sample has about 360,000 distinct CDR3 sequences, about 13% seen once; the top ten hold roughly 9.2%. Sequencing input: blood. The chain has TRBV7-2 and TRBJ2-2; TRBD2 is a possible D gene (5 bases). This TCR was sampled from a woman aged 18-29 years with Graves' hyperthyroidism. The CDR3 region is CASSLSGTNTGELFF. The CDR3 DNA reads TGTGCCAGCAGCTTATCCGGGACGAACACCGGGGAGCTGTTTTTT.